These 30 T cell receptor beta chains came from one sample sequenced in a study of blood T cell repertoires in COVID-19. Produced via immunoSEQ multiplex PCR; TCRdb's table is partial and in-frame only. The sample contains 350,000 or so clones, more than 70% of which appear only once. Source material: PBMCs or T cells enriched from blood (not recorded which). Every receptor here comes from a woman aged 30 to 39 who had been exposed to COVID-19.

V is TRBV15 and J is TRBJ2-1; 16 bases match TRBD2. The CDR3 loop spans 18 amino acids. Germline CDR1 reads LNHNV; CDR2 reads YYDKDF (reference sequence). Germline trimming cut 0 bases from V and 5 bases from J; bases unmatched to any gene: 4. The CDR3 sequence is CATSRDRGLAGGDNEQFF. DNA for the CDR3: TGTGCCACCAGCAGAGATCGGGGACTAGCGGGAGGGGACAATGAGCAGTTCTTC.

The V and J genes are TRBV19 and TRBJ2-7, with a weak D call TRBD2 (5 bases). The germline V gene encodes CDR1 LNHDA and CDR2 SQIVND (reference sequence). This CDR3 is built from 12 residues. V was trimmed by 5 bases and J by 7 bases, leaving 12 bases between them. CDR3 bases: TGTGCCAGTAGTGCCGGAGGCCTTGAGCAGTACTTC. It translates to CASSAGGLEQYF. The whole variable domain, remainder taken from reference TRBV19 and TRBJ2-7, is DGGITQSPKYLFRKEGQNVTLSCEQNLNHDAMYWYRQDPGQGLRLIYYSQIVNDFQKGDIAEGYSVSREKKESFPLTVTSAQKNPTAFYLCASSAGGLEQYFGPGTRLTVT.

The CDR3 DNA reads TGTGCCAGCAGTGAACGCGGGCAGACCTACAATGAGCAGTTCTTC. Translating it yields CASSERGQTYNEQFF. The J gene is TRBJ2-1, the V gene TRBV2, with D maybe TRBD2 (5 bases). The CDR3 runs to 15 residues. V was clipped by 2 bases and J by 2 bases, with 10 bases between them. In germline, CDR1 is SNHLY, CDR2 FYNNEI. Supplemented by reference TRBV2 and TRBJ2-1, the full variable domain reads EPEVTQTPSHQVTQMGQEVILRCVPISNHLYFYWYRQILGQKVEFLVSFYNNEISEKSEIFDDQFSVERPDGSNFTLKIRSTKLEDSAMYFCASSERGQTYNEQFFGPGTRLTVL.

This rearrangement joins TRBV7-9 to TRBJ1-4; possible D gene TRBD1, 6 bases. The germline CDR1 and CDR2 sequences are SEHNR and FQNEAQ (reference sequence). V was cut by 5 bases and J by 3 bases, with 10 bases left in between. This CDR3 is 14 amino acids long. CDR3 coding DNA: TGTGCCAGCAGCCAACAGGGCTCTAATGAAAAACTGTTTTTT. Protein product: CASSQQGSNEKLFF.

The rearrangement links TRBV7-2 to TRBJ1-5, with D uncertain. Germline CDR1 SGHTA, CDR2 FQGNSA. The CDR3 consists of 13 residues. Trimming shortened V by 6 bases and J by 5 bases, and 11 bases separated the two germline ends. The CDR3 DNA sequence: TGTGCCAGCAGTTTTCAGGATTATCAGCCCCAGCATTTT. As protein: CASSFQDYQPQHF.

This clone was found once. The rearrangement joins TRBV9 to TRBJ2-7, with 11 bases identical to TRBD2. Germline loops: CDR1 SGDLS, CDR2 YYNGEE. V shed 3 bases and J 3 bases; nucleotides not matched to a gene: 8. The CDR3 length is 16 residues. The CDR3 loop reads CASSGTGTSGFYEQYF. In DNA form, the CDR3 reads TGTGCCAGCAGCGGGACCGGGACTAGCGGATTCTACGAGCAGTACTTC. Supplemented by reference TRBV9 and TRBJ2-7, the full variable domain reads DSGVTQTPKHLITATGQRVTLRCSPRSGDLSVYWYQQSLDQGLQFLIQYYNGEERAKGNILERFSAQQFPDLHSELNLSSLELGDSALYFCASSGTGTSGFYEQYFGPGTRLTVT.

The chain combines TRBV12-3 or TRBV12-4 with TRBJ1-2; D is possibly TRBD1 (5 bases). The CDR3 has 12 amino acids. V gave up 4 bases and J gave up 7 bases, with 10 bases separating them. The CDR3 sequence: CASSYGTFGYTF. The CDR3 DNA reads TGTGCCAGCAGTTACGGGACTTTTGGCTACACCTTC.

The rearrangement uses TRBV6-5 and TRBJ1-1, with 9 bases aligning to TRBD1. The CDR3 is 13 amino acids. Germline CDR1 reads MNHEY; CDR2 reads SVGAGI. The trim removed 6 bases at V and 7 bases at J, leaving 6 bases unmatched. The CDR3 DNA sequence: TGTGCCAGCAGGCCCTACAGGGGGCGTGAAGCTTTCTTT. It specifies CASRPYRGREAFF.

The chain has TRBV10-3 and TRBJ2-3; 16 bases line up with TRBD2. V shed 7 bases, J shed 3 bases, and the junction held 4 bases outside the gene matches. Germline V lookup: CDR1 ENHRY, CDR2 SYGVKD. CDR3 size: 16 residues. The CDR3 region is CAITAGLAGGTDTQYF. The CDR3 DNA reads TGTGCCATCACCGCGGGACTAGCGGGGGGGACAGATACGCAGTATTTT.

V usage is TRBV7-2 and J usage is TRBJ2-7; 7 bases fit TRBD2. The CDR3 length is 16 residues. Trimming took 5 bases from V and 3 from J; bases not matched to a gene: 13. The V gene's germline CDR1 is SGHTA and CDR2 FQGNSA. Written as DNA, the CDR3 is TGTGCCAGCAGCAGGGGAGCGGGATTATGGGTCTACGAGCAGTACTTC. Amino acids: CASSRGAGLWVYEQYF.

The rearrangement joins TRBV5-4 to TRBJ1-2; tentative D call: TRBD1 (5 bases). The germline CDR1 and CDR2 sequences are SGHNT and YYREEE (reference sequence). Trimming pared 6 bases from V and 3 bases from J, leaving 18 bases between. The CDR3 has 15 amino acids. The CDR3 DNA reads as TGTGCCAGCACTCCCGAGGGAGGGGCGGACTATGGCTACACCTTC. Protein: CASTPEGGADYGYTF.

The CDR3 protein is CASTPTSLYTGELFF. CDR3 bases: TGTGCCAGTACCCCCACTAGCTTGTACACCGGGGAGCTGTTTTTT. The chain uses TRBV19 and TRBJ2-2; weak D call: TRBD2 (6 bases). Deletions cut 7 bases from V and 3 bases from J, with 15 bases between. CDR1 is LNHDA, CDR2 SQIVND, per germline (reference sequence). This CDR3 has 15 amino acids. The full variable domain, with the rest looked up from reference TRBV19 and TRBJ2-2, is DGGITQSPKYLFRKEGQNVTLSCEQNLNHDAMYWYRQDPGQGLRLIYYSQIVNDFQKGDIAEGYSVSREKKESFPLTVTSAQKNPTAFYLCASTPTSLYTGELFFGEGSRLTVL.

Only a few counts were recorded for this clone. V gene TRBV3-1 (or the pseudogene TRBV3-2) combines with J gene TRBJ1-5; 11 nucleotides match TRBD1. The CDR3 has 15 residues. The trim removed 4 bases at V and 5 bases at J, leaving 4 bases unmatched. Germline V gives CDR1 LGHDT, CDR2 YNNKEL (reference sequence). CDR3: CASSPRTGGHQPQHF. The DNA for the CDR3 is TGTGCCAGCAGCCCCAGGACAGGGGGCCATCAGCCCCAGCATTTT.

This chain uses TRBV28 with TRBJ2-7; 9 bases are a match to TRBD2. Germline V CDR1 and CDR2: MDHEN, SYDVKM. V lost 1 base to trimming and J lost 5 bases; unmatched junction nucleotides: 6. The CDR3 runs 15 residues. CDR3 sequence reads: CASSLYGGRAHEQYF. As DNA, the CDR3 is TGTGCCAGCAGTTTATATGGCGGGAGGGCGCACGAGCAGTACTTC.

The J gene is TRBJ2-2, the V gene TRBV9, with 7 bases fitting TRBD2. V was clipped by 0 bases and J by 1 base; unmatched bases: 0. The CDR3 loop spans 15 amino acids. Per germline, CDR1 SGDLS and CDR2 YYNGEE. This CDR3 reads CASSVASGNTGELFF. DNA for the CDR3: TGTGCCAGCAGCGTAGCTAGCGGGAACACCGGGGAGCTGTTTTTT.

The chain joins TRBV6-5 to TRBJ2-5, with 7 positions matching TRBD1. V shed 0 bases, J shed 4 bases, and the junction held 5 bases outside the gene matches. The CDR3 sequence is 15 residues long. Germline V lookup: CDR1 MNHEY, CDR2 SVGAGI. The CDR3 DNA reads as TGTGCCAGCAGTTACTCAGGGGGCCGGGTAGAGACCCAGTACTTC. As protein: CASSYSGGRVETQYF.

V and J are TRBV7-8 and TRBJ2-1; 9 bases match TRBD1. Trimming at V came to 4 bases and at J to 9 bases, leaving 13 bases not matched to a gene. The CDR3 consists of 16 residues. Germline-derived CDR1 and CDR2 are SGHVS and FQNEAQ. The DNA for the CDR3 is TGTGCCAGCAGCTATCGGGTGGGGACAGGGAGGGTTGAGCAGTTCTTC. It yields the protein CASSYRVGTGRVEQFF. Complete variable domain (other parts from reference TRBV7-8 and TRBJ2-1): GAGVSQSPRYKVAKRGQDVALRCDPISGHVSLFWYQQALGQGPEFLTYFQNEAQLDKSGLPSDRFFAERPEGSVSTLKIQRTQQEDSAVYLCASSYRVGTGRVEQFFGPGTRLTVL.

The gene calls are TRBV18 and TRBJ1-2, with a tentative D call TRBD1 (6 bases). V was pared by 0 bases and J by 7 bases, with 18 bases between. Germline-derived CDR1 and CDR2 are KGHSH and LQKENI. The CDR3 runs 16 residues. Here the CDR3 DNA reads TGTGCCAGCTCACCACCGAGTAGTGGGGGCACGGGTGGCTACACCTTC. This gives the protein CASSPPSSGGTGGYTF.

This chain uses TRBV15 with TRBJ1-3; D remains ambiguous. V was cut by 0 bases and J by 0 bases, with 12 bases left in between. CDR1 is LNHNV and CDR2 is YYDKDF in the germline V gene (reference sequence). The CDR3 has 17 amino acids. The CDR3 sequence is CATSRDGQVFSGNTIYF. CDR3 nucleotide sequence: TGTGCCACCAGCAGAGATGGGCAGGTCTTCTCTGGAAACACCATATATTTT.

CDR3 in DNA: TGTGCCACTTATCCGGGACAGGGGTATGGCTACACCTTC. This encodes CATYPGQGYGYTF. The V and J genes are TRBV27 and TRBJ1-2; 10 bases map to TRBD1. Germline V gene lookup returns CDR1 MNHEY and CDR2 SMNVEV (reference sequence). V lost 10 bases to trimming and J lost 5 bases; unmatched junction nucleotides: 7. CDR3 length equals 13 residues.

The V gene is TRBV25-1, the J gene TRBJ1-3; the D gene is possibly TRBD1 (5 bases). There are 14 residues in the CDR3. The germline V gene has CDR1 MGHDK and CDR2 SYGVNS. V lost 2 bases and J 1 base, leaving 6 bases between the germline ends. CDR3 in amino acids: CASSEGGSGNTIYF. Written as DNA, the CDR3 is TGTGCCAGCAGTGAAGGGGGGTCTGGAAACACCATATATTTT.

The V gene is TRBV30, the J gene TRBJ1-1, with D hard to call. Germline lookup yields CDR1 GTSNPN and CDR2 SVGIG (reference sequence). Trimming removed 2 bases at V and 5 bases at J, with 12 bases between. CDR3 length: 13 amino acids. In DNA, the CDR3 is TGTGCCTGGAGTTCGGAGGGATGGACTGAAGCTTTCTTT. Protein: CAWSSEGWTEAFF.

The rearrangement uses TRBV3-1 (or the pseudogene TRBV3-2) and TRBJ2-4, with TRBD1 matching over 9 bases. V was clipped by 7 bases and J by 7 bases; unmatched bases: 11. The CDR3 has 15 residues. Germline V gene lookup returns CDR1 LGHDT and CDR2 YNNKEL (reference sequence). Here the CDR3 reads CASTRAGTGRNIQYF. Written as DNA, the CDR3 is TGTGCCAGCACACGTGCCGGGACAGGGAGGAACATTCAGTACTTC.

The chain carries TRBV7-3 and TRBJ2-1; the match to TRBD2 covers 9 bases. The length of the CDR3 is 18 residues. CDR1 and CDR2 from the germline V gene are SGHTA and FQGTGA. The trim removed 2 bases at V and 6 bases at J, leaving 14 bases unmatched. CDR3 region: CASSLRFLGAGGINEQFF. The DNA of the CDR3 is TGTGCCAGCAGCTTACGCTTTTTAGGAGCGGGAGGCATCAATGAGCAGTTCTTC.

The genes are TRBV28 and TRBJ1-2, with 8 positions matching TRBD1. V lost 4 bases and J lost 7; bases outside the gene matches: 11. Germline V lookup: CDR1 MDHEN, CDR2 SYDVKM. This CDR3 has 15 residues. CDR3 DNA sequence: TGTGCCAGCAGTTCTTCTGACAGGGGACGTGCTGGCTACACCTTC. Its translation is CASSSSDRGRAGYTF.

The CDR3 region is CASSLSDSLEAFF. CDR3 DNA: TGTGCCAGCAGCCTTTCGGACAGCCTCGAAGCTTTCTTT. The chain has TRBV3-1 (or the pseudogene TRBV3-2) and TRBJ1-1; TRBD1 is a possible D gene (6 bases). The germline gives CDR1 LGHDT, CDR2 YNNKEL (reference sequence). The CDR3 runs to 13 residues. Trimming took 4 bases from V and 8 from J, leaving 14 bases between them.

To note about this clone: Other DNA sequences in this specimen translate into the identical CDR3. The V gene is TRBV28, the J gene TRBJ2-6; tentatively, D is TRBD2 (5 bases). Germline V gene data show CDR1 as MDHEN and CDR2 as SYDVKM. V shed 3 bases and J shed 2 bases, with 8 bases lying between them. The CDR3 is made up of 15 amino acids. The CDR3 spells CASSFSGTGANVLTF. As DNA, the CDR3 is TGTGCCAGCAGTTTTTCCGGGACTGGGGCCAACGTCCTGACTTTC.

This clone appeared a few times. The V gene is TRBV5-5, the J gene TRBJ1-4, with a weak D call TRBD1 (5 bases). Trimming removed 0 bases at V and 6 bases at J, with 12 bases between. This CDR3 comprises 15 residues. CDR1 is SGHKS and CDR2 is YYEKEE in the germline V gene (reference sequence). The CDR3 nucleotides are TGTGCCAGCAGCTTGGTTCAGCTAGGGGATGAAAAACTGTTTTTT. It translates to CASSLVQLGDEKLFF.

The V call is TRBV5-4, the J call TRBJ2-1, with 11 bases lining up with TRBD2. The germline V gene has CDR1 SGHNT and CDR2 YYREEE (reference sequence). Trimming cost V 4 bases and J 8 bases; bases outside gene matches: 14. This CDR3 contains 17 residues. The CDR3 loop reads CASSPIGVAGGTYEQFF. As DNA, the CDR3 is TGTGCCAGCAGCCCTATTGGGGTAGCGGGAGGGACTTATGAGCAGTTCTTC. The variable domain in full, completed from reference TRBV5-4 and TRBJ2-1, reads ETGVTQSPTHLIKTRGQQVTLRCSSQSGHNTVSWYQQALGQGPQFIFQYYREEENGRGNFPPRFSGLQFPNYSSELNVNALELDDSALYLCASSPIGVAGGTYEQFFGPGTRLTVL.

The rearrangement links TRBV28 to TRBJ2-3, with TRBD2 identical over 8 bases. The V segment lost 6 bases and the J segment 4 bases; nucleotides outside the gene matches: 9. The CDR3 consists of 15 residues. Germline assignment: CDR1 MDHEN and CDR2 SYDVKM. This chain's CDR3 is CASSPPAGAPDTQYF. For the CDR3, the DNA is TGTGCCAGCAGCCCCCCAGCGGGAGCCCCAGATACGCAGTATTTT.